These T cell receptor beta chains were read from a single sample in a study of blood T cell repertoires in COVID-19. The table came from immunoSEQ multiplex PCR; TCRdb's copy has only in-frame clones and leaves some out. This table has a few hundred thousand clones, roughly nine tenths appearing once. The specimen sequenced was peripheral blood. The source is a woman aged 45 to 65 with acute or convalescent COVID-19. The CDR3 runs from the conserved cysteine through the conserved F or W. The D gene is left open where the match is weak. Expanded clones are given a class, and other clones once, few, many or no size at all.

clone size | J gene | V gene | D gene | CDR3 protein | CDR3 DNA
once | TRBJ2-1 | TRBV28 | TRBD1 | CASSLRAGGHYNEQFF | TGTGCCAGCAGTTTACGGGCAGGGGGACACTACAATGAGCAGTTCTTC
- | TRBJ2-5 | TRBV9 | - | CASSVGGLETQYF | TGTGCCAGCAGCGTAGGGGGCTTGGAGACCCAGTACTTC
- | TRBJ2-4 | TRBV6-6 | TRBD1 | CASSYDRAIQYF | TGTGCCAGCAGCTACGACAGGGCCATTCAGTACTTC
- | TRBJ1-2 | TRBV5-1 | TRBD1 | CASSIGTGAYGYTF | TGCGCCAGCAGCATTGGGACAGGAGCCTATGGCTACACCTTC
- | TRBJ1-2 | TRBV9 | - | CASTLGPPGLGGYTF | TGTGCCAGCACGCTAGGACCTCCAGGGTTAGGTGGCTACACCTTC
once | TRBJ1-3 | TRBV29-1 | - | CSAASSGNTIYF | TGCAGCGCCGCTAGCTCTGGAAACACCATATATTTT
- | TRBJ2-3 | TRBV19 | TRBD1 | CASSSDRADTQYF | TGTGCCAGTAGTTCCGACAGGGCAGATACGCAGTATTTT
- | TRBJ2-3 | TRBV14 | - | CASSQGDSRYF | TGTGCCAGCAGCCAAGGTGATAGTCGGTATTTT
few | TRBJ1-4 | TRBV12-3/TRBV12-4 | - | CASGGNRDEKLFF | TGTGCCAGCGGGGGTAACAGGGATGAAAAACTGTTTTTT
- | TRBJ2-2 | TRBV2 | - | CASKITGGAGELFF | TGTGCCAGCAAGATAACAGGGGGGGCCGGGGAGCTGTTTTTT
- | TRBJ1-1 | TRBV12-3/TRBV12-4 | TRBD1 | CASSLVRGRVAFF | TGTGCCAGCAGTTTAGTCAGGGGGCGTGTGGCTTTCTTT
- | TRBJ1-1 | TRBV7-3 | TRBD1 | CASSVDRGYTEAFF | TGTGCCAGCAGCGTAGACAGGGGGTACACTGAAGCTTTCTTT
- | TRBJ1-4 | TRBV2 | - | CASSVQGSTNEKLFF | TGTGCCAGCAGTGTCCAGGGGTCAACTAATGAAAAACTGTTTTTT
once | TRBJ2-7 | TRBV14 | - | CASSQGIYAALGEQYF | TGTGCCAGCAGCCAAGGGATCTACGCGGCTCTCGGCGAGCAGTACTTC
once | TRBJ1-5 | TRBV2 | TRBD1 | CASSGTVDQPQHF | TGTGCCAGCAGCGGGACAGTAGATCAGCCCCAGCATTTT
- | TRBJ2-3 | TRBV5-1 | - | CASSLRQSTDTQYF | TGCGCCAGCAGCTTAAGACAGTCCACAGATACGCAGTATTTT
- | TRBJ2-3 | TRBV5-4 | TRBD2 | CASSSRAGDTQYF | TGTGCCAGCAGCTCAAGAGCGGGGGATACGCAGTATTTT
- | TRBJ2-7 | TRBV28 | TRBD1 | CASTQTGIASYEQYF | TGTGCCAGCACCCAGACAGGGATCGCCTCCTACGAGCAGTACTTC
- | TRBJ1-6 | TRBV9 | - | CASSPDTLSSYNSPLHF | TGTGCCAGCAGCCCGGACACCTTGAGCTCCTATAATTCACCCCTCCACTTT
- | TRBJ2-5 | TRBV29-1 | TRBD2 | CSVGSFAGGETQYF | TGCAGCGTTGGTTCTTTCGCCGGGGGGGAGACCCAGTACTTC
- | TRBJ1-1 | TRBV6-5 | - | CASSVSLGDTEAFF | TGTGCCAGCAGCGTTAGCTTAGGGGACACTGAAGCTTTCTTT
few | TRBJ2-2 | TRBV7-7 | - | CASSLGSVFTGELFF | TGTGCCAGCAGCTTAGGTTCGGTCTTCACCGGGGAGCTGTTTTTT
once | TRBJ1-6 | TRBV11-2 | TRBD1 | CASSLSRTGSNSPLHF | TGTGCCAGCAGCTTATCCCGGACAGGGAGTAATTCACCCCTCCACTTT
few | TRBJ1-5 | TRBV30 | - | CAWRKPYGGANQPQHF | TGTGCCTGGCGGAAGCCCTACGGGGGAGCCAATCAGCCCCAGCATTTT
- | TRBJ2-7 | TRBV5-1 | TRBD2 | CASSLDGLAGSAEQYF | TGCGCCAGCAGCCTAGACGGACTAGCGGGATCGGCCGAGCAGTACTTC
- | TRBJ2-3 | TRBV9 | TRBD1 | CASSANRGAKQDTQYF | TGTGCCAGCAGCGCTAACAGGGGGGCCAAGCAAGATACGCAGTATTTT
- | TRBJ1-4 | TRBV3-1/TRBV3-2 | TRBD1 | CASSLQGQGRPAHVGEKLFF | TGTGCCAGCAGCCTTCAGGGACAGGGCCGCCCGGCCCATGTTGGCGAAAAACTGTTTTTT
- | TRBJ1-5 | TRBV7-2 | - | CASSPRPGGNNQPQHF | TGTGCCAGCAGCCCACGCCCCGGTGGTAACAATCAGCCCCAGCATTTT
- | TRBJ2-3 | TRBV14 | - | CASSQAIPGADTQYF | TGTGCCAGCAGCCAGGCAATCCCTGGAGCAGATACGCAGTATTTT
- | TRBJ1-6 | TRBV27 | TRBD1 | CASRTGWNSPLHF | TGTGCCAGCCGGACAGGGTGGAATTCACCCCTCCACTTT
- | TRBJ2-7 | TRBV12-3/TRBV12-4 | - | CASRRTDRLEQYF | TGTGCCAGCAGACGGACAGACCGTCTCGAGCAGTACTTC